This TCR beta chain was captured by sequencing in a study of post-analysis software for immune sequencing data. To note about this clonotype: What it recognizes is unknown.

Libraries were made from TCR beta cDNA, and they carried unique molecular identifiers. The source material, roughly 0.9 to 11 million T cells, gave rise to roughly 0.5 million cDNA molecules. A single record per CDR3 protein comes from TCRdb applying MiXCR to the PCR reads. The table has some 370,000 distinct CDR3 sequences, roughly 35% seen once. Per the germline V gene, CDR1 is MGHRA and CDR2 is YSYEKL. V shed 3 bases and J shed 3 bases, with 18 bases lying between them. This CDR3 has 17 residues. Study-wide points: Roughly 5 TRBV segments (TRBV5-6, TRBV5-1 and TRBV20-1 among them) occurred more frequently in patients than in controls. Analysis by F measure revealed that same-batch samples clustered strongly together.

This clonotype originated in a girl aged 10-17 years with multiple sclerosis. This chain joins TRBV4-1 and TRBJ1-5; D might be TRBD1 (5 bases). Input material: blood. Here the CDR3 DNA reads TGCGCCAGCAGCCAGGGGAGACAGAGTGGGAACAATCAGCCCCAGCATTTT. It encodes CASSQGRQSGNNQPQHF.